Listed below are T cell receptor beta chains from one sample, sequenced in a study of early T cells in non-severe SARS-CoV-2 infection. From the 5' RACE reads, TCRdb called clonotypes with MiXCR, one entry per CDR3 protein. The sample has 35,000 to 45,000 distinct CDR3 sequences, 5.5% to 6.5% seen once. Sequencing was carried out using whole blood. Every receptor here comes from an adult who was a healthcare worker with PCR-confirmed SARS-CoV-2 infection or an uninfected control (not recorded which). Each CDR3 is given with its conserved first and last residue. Fields, in order: J gene, clone size, V gene, CDR3 protein. Clone sizes are given selectively: once, few, many, or a class where the clone is expanded.

J: TRBJ1-6; size: -; V: TRBV9; CDR3: CASSGERGPLHF
J: TRBJ2-1; size: few; V: TRBV9; CDR3: CASSLRDFGDNEQFF
J: TRBJ1-1; size: few; V: TRBV29-1; CDR3: CSADRGEAFF
J: TRBJ1-1; size: few; V: TRBV12-3/TRBV12-4; CDR3: CASRPNSGTEAFF
J: TRBJ2-7; size: few; V: TRBV28; CDR3: CASSRQPYEQYF
J: TRBJ1-5; size: -; V: TRBV5-5; CDR3: CASSLDLTQPQHF
J: TRBJ2-4; size: -; V: TRBV19; CDR3: CASSSRDRREDIQYF
J: TRBJ1-2; size: few; V: TRBV6-5; CDR3: CASSSPTGGNYGYTF
J: TRBJ2-2; size: many; V: TRBV20-1; CDR3: CSADPRVTGELFF
J: TRBJ2-2; size: many; V: TRBV27; CDR3: CASSLEGSGGELFF
J: TRBJ1-5; size: many; V: TRBV30; CDR3: CAWGTGSSNQPQHF
J: TRBJ1-1; size: many; V: TRBV5-5; CDR3: CASSPGQGSPEAFF
J: TRBJ2-7; size: many; V: TRBV30; CDR3: CAWSSGQARYEQYF
J: TRBJ2-5; size: many; V: TRBV5-5; CDR3: CASSLGPEETQYF
J: TRBJ2-1; size: medium-sized; V: TRBV30; CDR3: CAWSIGTGGSSEQFF
J: TRBJ2-7; size: -; V: TRBV29-1; CDR3: CSVGQGNEQYF
J: TRBJ2-3; size: many; V: TRBV3-1; CDR3: CASSPTGTTRTDTQYF
J: TRBJ1-1; size: few; V: TRBV30; CDR3: CACGTGTNTEAFF
J: TRBJ2-1; size: many; V: TRBV6-4; CDR3: CASSATAGSYNEQFF
J: TRBJ1-2; size: many; V: TRBV20-1; CDR3: CSALHRGRVYGYTF
J: TRBJ2-1; size: -; V: TRBV5-4; CDR3: CASSASTQHRREQFF
J: TRBJ2-1; size: -; V: TRBV15; CDR3: CATSREYGTSGGLEQFF
J: TRBJ2-3; size: many; V: TRBV6-1; CDR3: CASSEIAGGGTDTQYF
J: TRBJ2-3; size: -; V: TRBV5-6; CDR3: CASSLRRSTDTQYF
J: TRBJ2-7; size: few; V: TRBV7-2; CDR3: CASSHGLAGGRPNSEQYF
J: TRBJ2-7; size: many; V: TRBV6-6; CDR3: CASSSGLGGPTYEQYF
J: TRBJ2-6; size: many; V: TRBV5-5; CDR3: CASSLMPGANVLTF
J: TRBJ2-7; size: -; V: TRBV18; CDR3: CASSPTHSYEQYF
J: TRBJ1-5; size: few; V: TRBV6-1; CDR3: CASSVGGGNQPQHF
J: TRBJ2-1; size: many; V: TRBV7-2; CDR3: CASSLVTYEQFF
J: TRBJ1-1; size: many; V: TRBV12-3/TRBV12-4; CDR3: CASREGQNTEAFF
J: TRBJ2-7; size: few; V: TRBV10-1; CDR3: CASSESPGTGGYEQYF
J: TRBJ2-5; size: -; V: TRBV4-1; CDR3: CASSPQRQETQYF
J: TRBJ1-5; size: few; V: TRBV19; CDR3: CASTPDSLNQPQHF
J: TRBJ2-3; size: -; V: TRBV2; CDR3: CASWRGRTDTQYF
J: TRBJ2-1; size: many; V: TRBV7-8; CDR3: CASSLDPSYGEQFF
J: TRBJ1-5; size: few; V: TRBV10-3; CDR3: CAISESHSNQPQHF
J: TRBJ1-2; size: few; V: TRBV7-2; CDR3: CASNVPGQLGFNYGYTF
J: TRBJ2-7; size: many; V: TRBV6-6; CDR3: CASSFLWSGRSYEQYF
J: TRBJ1-2; size: many; V: TRBV6-6; CDR3: CASRGETRGRGDGYTF
J: TRBJ2-3; size: many; V: TRBV24-1; CDR3: CATSDAVGSTDTQYF
J: TRBJ2-7; size: many; V: TRBV5-4; CDR3: CASSSSSGGAYEQYF
J: TRBJ2-5; size: many; V: TRBV6-1; CDR3: CASSEISRETQYF
J: TRBJ2-3; size: many; V: TRBV10-1; CDR3: CASSESALRADTQYF
J: TRBJ1-1; size: -; V: TRBV6-5; CDR3: CASSPGGQGDHTEAFF
J: TRBJ2-5; size: few; V: TRBV11-2; CDR3: CASSPGLAGGPETQYF
J: TRBJ1-2; size: many; V: TRBV5-1; CDR3: CASSIDFPYGYTF
J: TRBJ1-4; size: -; V: TRBV29-1; CDR3: CSVGTVATNEKLFF
J: TRBJ1-4; size: -; V: TRBV12-3/TRBV12-4; CDR3: CASSLGTLGEKLFF
J: TRBJ1-4; size: -; V: TRBV2; CDR3: CASGREKLFF